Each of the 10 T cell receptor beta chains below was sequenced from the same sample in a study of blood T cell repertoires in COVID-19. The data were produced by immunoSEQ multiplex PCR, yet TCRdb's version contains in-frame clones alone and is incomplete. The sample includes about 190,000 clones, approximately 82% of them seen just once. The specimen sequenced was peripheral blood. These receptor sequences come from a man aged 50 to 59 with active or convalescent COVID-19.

For the CDR3, the DNA is TGTGCCAGCTTTTCCGTGGGGGGTTCCTACGAGCAGTACTTC. Protein sequence: CASFSVGGSYEQYF. J is TRBJ2-7 and V is TRBV6-6; D might be TRBD2 (6 bases). V lost 8 bases to trimming and J lost 1 base, with 15 bases between them. This CDR3 has 14 residues. Germline V CDR1 and CDR2: MNHNY, SVGAGI (reference sequence).

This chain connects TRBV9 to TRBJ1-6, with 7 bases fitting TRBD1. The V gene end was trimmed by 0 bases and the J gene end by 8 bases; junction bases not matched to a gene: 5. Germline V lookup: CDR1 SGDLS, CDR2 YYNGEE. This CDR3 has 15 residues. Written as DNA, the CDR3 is TGTGCCAGCAGCGTAGTGGCAGGGGGGTATTCACCCCTCCACTTT. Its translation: CASSVVAGGYSPLHF.

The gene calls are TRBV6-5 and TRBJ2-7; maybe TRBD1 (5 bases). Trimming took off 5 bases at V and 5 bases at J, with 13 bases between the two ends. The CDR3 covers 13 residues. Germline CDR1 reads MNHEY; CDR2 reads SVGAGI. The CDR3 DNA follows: TGTGCCAGCAGTCGAAACCAAGGGGACGAGCAGTACTTC. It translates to CASSRNQGDEQYF.

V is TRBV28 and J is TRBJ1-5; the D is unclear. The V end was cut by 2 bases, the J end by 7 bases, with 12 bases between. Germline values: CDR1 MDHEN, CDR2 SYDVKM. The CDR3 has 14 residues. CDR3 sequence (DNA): TGTGCCAGCAGTTTAGGGTCACGAGGACAGCCCCAGCATTTT. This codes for CASSLGSRGQPQHF.

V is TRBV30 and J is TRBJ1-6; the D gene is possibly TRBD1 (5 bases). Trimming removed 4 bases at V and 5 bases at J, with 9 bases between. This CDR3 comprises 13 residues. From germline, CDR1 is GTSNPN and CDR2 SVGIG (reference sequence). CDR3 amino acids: CAWTDRNNSPLHF. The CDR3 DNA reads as TGTGCCTGGACTGACAGAAATAATTCACCCCTCCACTTT.

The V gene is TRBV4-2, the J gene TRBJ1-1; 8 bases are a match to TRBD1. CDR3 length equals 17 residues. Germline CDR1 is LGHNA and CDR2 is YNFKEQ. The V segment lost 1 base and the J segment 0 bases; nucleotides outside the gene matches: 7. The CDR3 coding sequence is TGTGCCAGCAGCCAAGTTTCCGGACAGGGCATGAACACTGAAGCTTTCTTT. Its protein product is CASSQVSGQGMNTEAFF.

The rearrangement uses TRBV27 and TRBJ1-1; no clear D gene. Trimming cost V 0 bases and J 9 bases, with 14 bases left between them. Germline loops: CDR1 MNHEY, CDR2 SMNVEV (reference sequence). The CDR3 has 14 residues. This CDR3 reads CASSLSRVSGKAFF. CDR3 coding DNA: TGTGCCAGCAGTTTATCGCGGGTGTCCGGTAAAGCTTTCTTT.

The CDR3 is CASTAGRNMNTEAFF. For the CDR3, the DNA is TGTGCCAGCACCGCCGGGAGGAACATGAACACTGAAGCTTTCTTT. The chain has TRBV2 and TRBJ1-1, with D unresolved. The CDR3 consists of 15 residues. Germline values: CDR1 SNHLY, CDR2 FYNNEI. V was cut by 7 bases and J by 0 bases, with 15 bases left in between.

The CDR3 reads CATNQGNQPQHF. In DNA, the CDR3 is TGTGCCACCAACCAGGGGAATCAGCCCCAGCATTTT. The J gene is TRBJ1-5, the V gene TRBV10-3, with D possibly TRBD1 on 6 matching bases. The CDR3 sequence is 12 residues long. V was trimmed by 10 bases and J by 4 bases, leaving 11 bases between them. Looked up from germline, CDR1 is ENHRY and CDR2 is SYGVKD.

CDR3 in amino acids: CASSAGTSGAREQFF. The CDR3 DNA sequence: TGTGCCAGCAGCGCCGGGACTAGCGGTGCTCGGGAGCAGTTCTTC. The gene calls are TRBV7-9 and TRBJ2-1; 11 bases map to TRBD2. The CDR3 extends over 15 amino acids. J lost 10 bases, V lost 5 bases, and 10 bases had no gene match. CDR1 is SEHNR and CDR2 is FQNEAQ in the germline V gene (reference sequence).